The T cell receptor beta chain described here comes from a study of T cells after yellow fever vaccination. TCRdb ran MiXCR on the 5' RACE reads and lists one entry per CDR3 protein. In the table there are about 630,000 distinct CDR3 sequences, roughly 12% of which are singletons. Germline CDR1 LGHNA, CDR2 YSLEER. CDR3 size: 16 residues. V lost 4 bases to trimming and J lost 2 bases; unmatched junction nucleotides: 7. The chain links TRBV4-3 to TRBJ2-2, with 7 bases matching TRBD1. The sequences come from PBMCs, collected on the day of the yellow fever booster vaccination. The TCR originated in a man aged 30 to 45 who received the YFV17D yellow fever vaccine. CDR3 sequence: CASSRETGLNTGELFF. The CDR3 coding sequence is TGCGCCAGCAGCCGGGAGACAGGGCTAAACACCGGGGAGCTGTTTTTT.